These T cell receptor beta chains were read from a single sample in a study of shared clonotypes between healthy human individuals. Data came from immunoSEQ multiplex PCR; TCRdb stores just in-frame clones and leaves some out. The table lists about 2,200,000 clones, 85% to 95% of them singletons. The sequenced material came from naive CD8+ T cells from PBMCs. Source of these receptors: a man aged 18 to 35 in good health. Some clones in this sample may be carry-over from other donors' samples. The conserved cysteine and the conserved F or W are not part of the CDR3 here. A D gene is named only where the DNA matches it firmly.

d_call,j_call,v_call,cdr3_aa
TRBD2,TRBJ2-7,TRBV4-3,ASSQDRTSNSYEQY
NA,TRBJ1-3,TRBV5-5,ASSRPSALGADTIY
NA,TRBJ2-3,TRBV19,ASSIRAFTDTQY
NA,TRBJ1-5,TRBV6-5,ASSYSKFQPQH
NA,TRBJ2-1,TRBV19,ASSISWGRYNEQF
NA,TRBJ1-1,TRBV27,ASSSPGGTEAF
TRBD1,TRBJ1-1,TRBV7-3,ASSFRDRGNTEAF
NA,TRBJ1-2,TRBV27,ASSFSLDIGKYGYT
NA,TRBJ2-7,TRBV11-3,ASSPGTPAYEQY
NA,TRBJ1-1,TRBV28,ASSSVTVSRTEAF
NA,TRBJ1-2,TRBV30,AWSVGSDYGYT
NA,TRBJ1-2,TRBV27,ASSFHPRANYGYT
NA,TRBJ1-2,TRBV19,ASSSREVHGYT
TRBD2,TRBJ2-7,TRBV5-4,ASREGTSGLYEQY
TRBD2,TRBJ2-7,TRBV15,ATSRDLRLAGEGYEQY
NA,TRBJ1-1,TRBV27,ASSLLGWGVDTEAF
NA,TRBJ1-6,TRBV30,AWTIGAGRSPLH
NA,TRBJ2-7,TRBV27,ASSLGPQILTSYEQY
TRBD1,TRBJ2-7,TRBV6-1,ASSEGQASYEQY
NA,TRBJ1-1,TRBV5-8,ASSLAFAEAF
NA,TRBJ2-7,TRBV21-1,ASSKEGRTAFYEQY
TRBD1,TRBJ1-5,TRBV30,AWGGQSNNQPQH
NA,TRBJ2-4,TRBV7-9,ASSPRAPAKNIQY
TRBD2,TRBJ2-7,TRBV27,ASSRGTSGIYEQY
TRBD1,TRBJ1-1,TRBV6-1,ASTVDRAGTEAF
NA,TRBJ1-3,TRBV5-6,ASSLRIGNTIY
TRBD2,TRBJ2-1,TRBV7-9,ASSLRLAGVGTNEQF
NA,TRBJ2-2,TRBV4-1,ASSQSYSPGELF
NA,TRBJ1-5,TRBV6-1,ASSEAVQGFEGNQPQH
TRBD2,TRBJ2-2,TRBV27,ASSLLAGGGGELF
NA,TRBJ1-1,TRBV30,AWSVDRANTEAF
NA,TRBJ2-1,TRBV29-1,SVCLGGGDEQF
NA,TRBJ2-1,TRBV6-5,ASSYGGMGYNEQF
NA,TRBJ2-7,TRBV28,ASSLLLGTPSSYEQY
TRBD1,TRBJ2-6,TRBV19,ASSARRGTGAGANVLT
NA,TRBJ2-7,TRBV25-1,ASSVRRSSYEQY
TRBD2,TRBJ2-1,TRBV7-7,ASSLSSGGYNEQF
NA,TRBJ2-1,TRBV4-3,ASSQDRASVYNEQF
NA,TRBJ2-7,TRBV6-5,ASIPADEQY
TRBD1,TRBJ2-2,TRBV11-2,ASSSSPGQANTGELF
NA,TRBJ2-1,TRBV27,ASSLLGGGGNEQF
TRBD1,TRBJ2-1,TRBV2,ASSSSPGTGSAGNEQF